This T cell receptor (beta chain) comes out of a study of blood T cell repertoires in COVID-19. About the research overall: Whether acute or convalescent, the COVID-19 samples came from the United States, Italy and Spain.

In the authors' workflow: Amplified reference gene primers provided the basis for estimating nucleated cell counts. The method was immunoSEQ multiplex PCR; TCRdb's version includes in-frame clones alone and lacks a portion of them. V and J calls and clone size are copied from that table; D and trimming were computed from the DNA. This sample has some 240,000 clones; around nine tenths occur once, and the top ten carry about 9.4%. CDR3 length: 13 residues. Per the germline V gene, CDR1 is SGHRS and CDR2 is YFSETQ. The V segment lost 4 bases and the J segment 8 bases; nucleotides outside the gene matches: 2. Seattle patients were enrolled while actively infected and followed longitudinally.

The sample taken for sequencing was peripheral blood. This clonotype was sampled from a woman in her sixties or seventies with COVID-19, enrolled during active disease. V and J are TRBV5-1 and TRBJ1-6, with 8 bases that match TRBD1. The CDR3 reads CASSMDRDSPLHF. CDR3 nucleotide sequence: TGCGCCAGCAGCATGGACAGGGATTCACCCCTCCACTTT.